What follows describes a single T cell receptor (beta chain). The CDR3 totals 11 residues. Trimming took off 6 bases at V and 5 bases at J, with 8 bases between the two ends. Germline CDR1 and CDR2: LNHDA and SQIVND (reference sequence). Repertoires were generated with immunoSEQ multiplex PCR, while TCRdb's copy carries only in-frame clones and drops some. Of about 50,000 clones in the sample, 92% were seen once. The sample originates from a study of technical replicates of blood from a handful of donors. This chain connects TRBV19 to TRBJ2-7; a possible D gene is TRBD1 (5 bases). The source of this sequence is a human donor in good health. Some clones in this sample may be carry-over from other donors' samples. The specimen sequenced was PBMCs. In DNA, the CDR3 is TGTGCCAGTAGAAAAGGGGACGAGCAGTACTTC. This encodes CASRKGDEQYF.